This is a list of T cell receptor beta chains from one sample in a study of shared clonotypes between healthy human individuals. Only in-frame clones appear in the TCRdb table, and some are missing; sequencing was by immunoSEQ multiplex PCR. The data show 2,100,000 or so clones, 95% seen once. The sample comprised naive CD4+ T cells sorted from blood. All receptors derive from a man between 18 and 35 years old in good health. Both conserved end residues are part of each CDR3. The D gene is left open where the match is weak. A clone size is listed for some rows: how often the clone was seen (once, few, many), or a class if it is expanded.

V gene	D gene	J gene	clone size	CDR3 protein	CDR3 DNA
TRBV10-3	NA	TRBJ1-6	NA	CAISETWTERIYNSPLHF	TGTGCCATCAGTGAGACGTGGACAGAGAGAATCTATAATTCACCCCTCCACTTT
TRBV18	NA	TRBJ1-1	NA	CASSLTGGVVWTEAFF	TGTGCCAGCTCACTGACCGGGGGGGTTGTGTGGACTGAAGCTTTCTTT
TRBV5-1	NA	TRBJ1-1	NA	CASSLGRWDTEAFF	TGCGCCAGCAGCTTGGGCAGGTGGGACACTGAAGCTTTCTTT
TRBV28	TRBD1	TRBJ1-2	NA	CASSLTGAGGYTF	TGTGCCAGCAGTTTGACAGGGGCGGGTGGCTACACCTTC
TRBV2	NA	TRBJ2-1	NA	CASSPTSNEQFF	TGTGCCAGCAGCCCGACTAGCAATGAGCAGTTCTTC
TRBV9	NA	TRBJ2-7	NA	CASPGNGGQYF	TGTGCCAGCCCGGGGAACGGGGGGCAGTACTTC
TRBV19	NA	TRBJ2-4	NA	CASSPGPPRAKNIQYF	TGTGCCAGTAGCCCCGGGCCCCCTAGGGCCAAAAACATTCAGTACTTC
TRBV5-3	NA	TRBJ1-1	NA	CARSRGLVETEAFF	TGTGCCAGAAGCCGGGGCCTAGTGGAGACTGAAGCTTTCTTT
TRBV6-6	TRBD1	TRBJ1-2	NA	CASSYPGTAFYGYTF	TGTGCCAGCAGTTATCCCGGGACAGCTTTTTATGGCTACACCTTC
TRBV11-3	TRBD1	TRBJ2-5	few	CASSRDRGETQYF	TGTGCCAGCAGCCGGGACAGGGGTGAGACCCAGTACTTC
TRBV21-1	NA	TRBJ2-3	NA	CASIVRCSDTQYF	TGTGCCAGCATCGTTAGGTGTTCAGATACGCAGTATTTT
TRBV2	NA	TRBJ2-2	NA	CASSELGRITGELFF	TGTGCCAGCAGTGAATTGGGCAGGATCACCGGGGAGCTGTTTTTT
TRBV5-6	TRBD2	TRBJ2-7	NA	CASSATSDLAYEQYF	TGTGCCAGCAGCGCCACTAGCGACCTGGCCTACGAGCAGTACTTC
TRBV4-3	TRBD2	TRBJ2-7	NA	CASSQDRSASGRYEQYF	TGCGCCAGCAGCCAAGATCGATCTGCCAGCGGGAGGTACGAGCAGTACTTC
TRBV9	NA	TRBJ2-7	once	CASSPRTGSSYEQYF	TGTGCCAGCAGCCCCCGTACAGGGAGCTCCTACGAGCAGTACTTC
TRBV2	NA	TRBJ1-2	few	CASSELGQTNYGYTF	TGTGCCAGCAGTGAATTGGGGCAGACCAACTATGGCTACACCTTC
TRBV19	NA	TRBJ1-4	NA	CASSIGQGLGKLFF	TGTGCCAGTAGTATAGGGCAGGGTCTTGGAAAACTGTTTTTT
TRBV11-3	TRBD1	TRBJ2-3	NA	CASSLTRTGNTDTQYF	TGTGCCAGCAGCTTAACTAGGACAGGGAACACAGATACGCAGTATTTT
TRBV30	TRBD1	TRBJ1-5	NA	CAWSLQTGRNQPQHF	TGTGCCTGGAGTTTACAGACAGGGCGCAATCAGCCCCAGCATTTT
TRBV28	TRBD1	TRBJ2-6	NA	CASSSPGTGSSSGANVLTF	TGTGCCAGCAGTTCCCCCGGGACAGGAAGTAGCTCTGGGGCCAACGTCCTGACTTTC
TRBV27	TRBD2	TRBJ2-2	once	CASKGSGNPLGTGELFF	TGTGCCAGCAAAGGAAGCGGGAACCCCTTAGGCACCGGGGAGCTGTTTTTT
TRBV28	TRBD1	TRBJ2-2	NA	CASSLIGGGLAGELFF	TGTGCCAGCAGTTTAATAGGGGGCGGCTTGGCCGGGGAGCTGTTTTTT
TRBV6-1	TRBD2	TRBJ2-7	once	CASSRAGGGYEQYF	TGTGCCAGCAGTCGAGCGGGAGGGGGCTACGAGCAGTACTTC
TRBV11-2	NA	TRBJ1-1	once	CASSLGGEWGTEAFF	TGTGCCAGCAGCTTAGGTGGGGAATGGGGCACTGAAGCTTTCTTT
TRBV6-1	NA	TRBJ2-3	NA	CASSADGASGDTQYF	TGTGCCAGCAGTGCCGACGGGGCTAGTGGAGATACGCAGTATTTT
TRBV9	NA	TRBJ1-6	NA	CASSARADNSPLHF	TGTGCCAGCAGCGCACGGGCAGACAATTCACCCCTCCACTTT
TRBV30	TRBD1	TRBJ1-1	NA	CQGGRMNTEAFF	TGTCAGGGGGGCCGCATGAACACTGAAGCTTTCTTT